The source of this T cell receptor (beta chain) is a study of blood T cell repertoires in COVID-19. On the study more broadly: Samples representing acute and convalescent COVID-19 were sourced from the United States, Italy and Spain. T cells, B-cell-depleted T cells, or PBMCs supplied cDNA or gDNA.

Germline V gene data show CDR1 as MGHRA and CDR2 as YSYEKL. This CDR3 contains 16 residues. The V end was cut by 2 bases, the J end by 5 bases, with 16 bases between. In the authors' workflow: Reference gene primer amplification gave nucleated cell count estimates. Repertoires were generated with immunoSEQ multiplex PCR, while TCRdb's copy carries only in-frame clones and drops some. That table supplies the V and J calls and clone size; D and trimming were determined from the DNA. The data contain roughly 62,000 clones, 80% to 95% of them singletons. Input material: peripheral blood. The sequence came from a human donor in a cohort sampled during active COVID-19. The chain is built from TRBV4-1 and TRBJ2-1; maybe TRBD2 (9 bases). This chain's CDR3 is CASSQPLAGQDNEQFF. The CDR3 DNA sequence: TGCGCCAGCAGCCAACCCCTAGCGGGACAGGACAATGAGCAGTTCTTC.